Only a few counts were recorded for the clone carrying this T cell receptor beta chain. Antigen specificity is unknown. The data are from a study of beta chain features in type 1 diabetes. Findings and limits, study-wide: There was a moderate but significant shortening of TCRB CDR3s in all four CD4+ subsets of Type 1 diabetes patients.

This CDR3 is built from 12 residues. Germline V gene lookup returns CDR1 GTSNPN and CDR2 SVGIG (reference sequence). V was cut by 6 bases and J by 4 bases, with 12 bases left in between. All of the isolated RNA was reverse transcribed, so expressed TCRB transcripts were sequenced. Clones were read by immunoSEQ multiplex PCR, and TCRdb kept only the in-frame ones, dropping some. The data show 250,000 or so clones, approximately 14% seen once. The TCR sequence derives from a man aged 25 to 40 with type 1 diabetes. This sequence joins TRBV30 and TRBJ1-1; D perhaps matches TRBD1 (5 bases). Material for sequencing was naive CD4+ T cells from blood. The CDR3 nucleotides read TGTGCCTGCCACCCCGGGGGCACTGAAGCTTTCTTT. Its translation: CACHPGGTEAFF.